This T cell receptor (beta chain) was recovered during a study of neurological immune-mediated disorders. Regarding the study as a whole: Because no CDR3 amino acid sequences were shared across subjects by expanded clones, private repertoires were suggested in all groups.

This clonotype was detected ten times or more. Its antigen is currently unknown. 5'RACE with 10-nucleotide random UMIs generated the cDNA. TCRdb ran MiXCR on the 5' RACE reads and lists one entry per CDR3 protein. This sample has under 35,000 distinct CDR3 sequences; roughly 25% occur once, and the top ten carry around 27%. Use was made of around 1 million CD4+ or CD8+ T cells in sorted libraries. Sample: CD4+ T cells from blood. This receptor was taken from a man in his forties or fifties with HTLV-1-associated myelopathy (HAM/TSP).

As DNA, the CDR3 is TGTGCTAGTGGTGTAACTTACGAGCAGTACTTC. Protein: CASGVTYEQYF. This sequence joins TRBV12-5 and TRBJ2-7; no clear D gene. The CDR3 is made up of 11 amino acids. The germline V and J ends were trimmed by 5 bases and 4 bases, with 6 bases remaining between them. CDR1 is LGHNT and CDR2 is FRNRAP in the germline V gene.